These T cell receptor beta chains were read from a single sample in a study of chemoradiotherapy in HPV16-positive cancers. TCRdb's copy holds only in-frame clones and misses some; the assay was immunoSEQ multiplex PCR. The repertoire holds approximately 4,600 clones, with roughly 88% as singletons. This material was collected from a patient who underwent chemoradiotherapy. The source is a human donor with HPV-associated anogenital cancer. CDR3s include the opening cysteine and the closing phenylalanine or tryptophan. Rows give clone size only sometimes, using once, few, many, or a class for an expanded clone.

CDR3: CASSPLLAAYEQYF; size: .; J: TRBJ2-7; V: TRBV16
CDR3: CASSEGSGATGELFF; size: .; J: TRBJ2-2; V: TRBV9
CDR3: CASSEGVGGGQETQYF; size: .; J: TRBJ2-5; V: TRBV6-1
CDR3: CASRVAEATDTQYF; size: .; J: TRBJ2-3; V: TRBV6-1
CDR3: CASSYGSRGRSYEQYF; size: few; J: TRBJ2-7; V: TRBV6-5
CDR3: CASEENYGYTF; size: .; J: TRBJ1-2; V: TRBV19
CDR3: CASSLQDTYNEQFF; size: .; J: TRBJ2-1; V: TRBV18
CDR3: CASSFDRAQFTEAFF; size: few; J: TRBJ1-1; V: TRBV7-8
CDR3: CASSVDQGRNAEAFF; size: .; J: TRBJ1-1; V: TRBV9
CDR3: CASSPNRGLANEKLFF; size: .; J: TRBJ1-4; V: TRBV14
CDR3: CAWGEQAYYGYTF; size: .; J: TRBJ1-2; V: TRBV30
CDR3: CATSAYTSAGYTF; size: .; J: TRBJ1-2; V: TRBV15
CDR3: CASSRQRMGNTIYF; size: .; J: TRBJ1-3; V: TRBV6-5
CDR3: CASSHLQGVANEQFF; size: .; J: TRBJ2-1; V: TRBV5-1
CDR3: CASSLAQGLTGELFF; size: once; J: TRBJ2-2; V: TRBV5-1
CDR3: CASSATRGGYGYTF; size: .; J: TRBJ1-2; V: TRBV4-2
CDR3: CASSLGEGLSGEKLFF; size: once; J: TRBJ1-4; V: TRBV5-1